Included here is one T cell receptor beta chain sequence, with context. This specimen belongs to a study of blood T cell repertoires in COVID-19. Study at large: Whether acute or convalescent, the COVID-19 samples came from the United States, Italy and Spain. The analysed material was cDNA or gDNA that came from T cells, B-cell-depleted T cells, or PBMCs.

Under the authors' procedure: The authors estimated nucleated cell counts from reference gene primer amplification. The method was immunoSEQ multiplex PCR; TCRdb's version includes in-frame clones alone and lacks a portion of them. The V and J calls and clone size are taken from that table; D and trimming were inferred from the DNA. The sample yields roughly 100,000 clones, roughly four fifths seen once. Material for sequencing was peripheral blood. This TCR came from a woman aged 80 or over with acute or convalescent COVID-19.

The CDR3 sequence: CAISEFVAQGSTAFF. For the CDR3, the DNA is TGTGCCATCAGTGAGTTTGTCGCGCAGGGAAGTACGGCTTTCTTT. The V and J genes are TRBV10-3 and TRBJ1-1; possible D gene TRBD1, 5 bases. The V and J ends lost 1 base and 11 bases respectively, with 20 bases between them. The V gene's germline CDR1 is ENHRY and CDR2 SYGVKD. This CDR3 is 15 amino acids long.